Given below is one TCR beta chain in context. Trimming took off 0 bases at V and 0 bases at J, with 18 bases between the two ends. The CDR3 spans 18 residues. Germline assignment: CDR1 SGDLS and CDR2 YYNGEE. All exposed participants met a person with COVID-19 within 2 weeks before entering the study. The data were taken from a study of blood T cell repertoires in COVID-19. Study details: In each case, the material was cDNA or gDNA derived from T cells, B-cell-depleted T cells, or PBMCs.

Measured with immunoSEQ multiplex PCR; TCRdb has only the in-frame clones, and not every one. The data show fewer than 400,000 clones, 85% seen once. The rearrangement joins TRBV9 to TRBJ2-5; weak D call: TRBD1 (5 bases). The sample consisted of PBMCs or T cells enriched from blood (not recorded which). This sequence originates from a young woman who had been exposed to COVID-19. The CDR3 sequence: CASSVGGLGAGYQETQYF. DNA for the CDR3: TGTGCCAGCAGCGTAGGAGGTTTAGGGGCTGGGTACCAAGAGACCCAGTACTTC. Drawing the rest from reference TRBV9 and TRBJ2-5, the complete variable domain is DSGVTQTPKHLITATGQRVTLRCSPRSGDLSVYWYQQSLDQGLQFLIQYYNGEERAKGNILERFSAQQFPDLHSELNLSSLELGDSALYFCASSVGGLGAGYQETQYFGPGTRLLVL.